The sequence of this T cell receptor (beta chain) was determined in a study of shared clonotypes between healthy human individuals. Study processing details: Without quality scores, immunoSEQ junctional reads could not be filtered like full-length reads. Sequencing was performed with immunoSEQ multiplex PCR; in TCRdb, only in-frame clones are kept and a portion is missing. That table furnishes V, J and clone size, whereas the DNA furnished D and trimming. The top ten clones hold approximately 0.5% of a sample with 1,100,000 or so clones, around 82% of them seen once. Study findings and constraints: About 5% of naive CD4 clonotypes were common to a handful of donors.

For this clone: Its antigen is unknown.

This CDR3 region has 16 residues. V was clipped by 5 bases and J by 3 bases; unmatched bases: 7. CDR1 and CDR2 from the germline V gene are SGHNT and YENEEA. The receptor comes from a young man in good health. Some clones in this sample may be carry-over from other donors' samples. The sequencing sample was made of memory CD4+ T cells from PBMCs. Subset specified: CD45RA-negative fraction. The chain has TRBV11-3 and TRBJ2-1; 10 bases line up with TRBD1. The CDR3 is CASSPGDRGLYNEQFF. The CDR3 nucleotides are TGTGCCAGCAGCCCCGGGGACAGGGGACTCTACAATGAGCAGTTCTTC. Complete variable domain (other parts from reference TRBV11-3 and TRBJ2-1): EAGVVQSPRYKIIEKKQPVAFWCNPISGHNTLYWYLQNLGQGPELLIRYENEEAVDDSQLPKDRFSAERLKGVDSTLKIQPAELGDSAVYLCASSPGDRGLYNEQFFGPGTRLTVL.